These 27 T cell receptor beta chains were sequenced from one sample in a study of T cell responses to AZD1222 COVID-19 vaccine. Profiled with immunoSEQ multiplex PCR; TCRdb holds only in-frame clones, not every one. The sample lists about 99,000 clones, about nine tenths occurring once. The sequences come from peripheral blood, collected 28 days after the second AZD1222 dose. The receptors here all came from an adult who received the AZD1222 COVID-19 vaccine.

The chain carries TRBV4-1 and TRBJ2-1, with D unclear. This CDR3 has 12 amino acids. The germline V and J ends were trimmed by 3 bases and 7 bases, with 7 bases remaining between them. Germline loops: CDR1 MGHRA, CDR2 YSYEKL. As DNA, the CDR3 is TGCGCCAGCAGCCACGAGAATAATGAGCAGTTCTTC. Its protein is CASSHENNEQFF.

Remarks on this clone: One base away lies a much larger clone, so this may be a sequencing read error. The same CDR3 can be traced to other DNA sequences in this sample. V is TRBV7-8 and J is TRBJ1-5; weak D call: TRBD1 (5 bases). The germline V gene encodes CDR1 SGHVS and CDR2 FQNEAQ. This CDR3 region has 13 residues. V dropped 5 bases and J dropped 7 bases, with 12 bases sitting between them. The CDR3 region is CASSRGVGQPQHF. The CDR3 nucleotides read TGTGCCAGCAGCCGAGGGGTTGGACAGCCCCAGCATTTT.

V usage is TRBV27 and J usage is TRBJ2-3; D is ambiguous. Germline V gene data show CDR1 as MNHEY and CDR2 as SMNVEV (reference sequence). V was clipped by 1 base and J by 2 bases, with 4 bases between them. This CDR3 has 13 residues. CDR3 amino acids: CASSLFNTDTQYF. The CDR3 nucleotides read TGTGCCAGCAGTTTATTCAACACAGATACGCAGTATTTT.

This chain connects TRBV28 to TRBJ1-2, with 11 bases identical to TRBD1. The CDR3 spans 18 residues. Germline V lookup: CDR1 MDHEN, CDR2 SYDVKM. V was clipped by 1 base and J by 3 bases; unmatched bases: 10. The CDR3 is CASSLSARTGGGDYGYTF. CDR3 coding DNA: TGTGCCAGCAGTTTATCGGCCCGGACAGGGGGCGGGGACTATGGCTACACCTTC.

In its sample, this clone was seen once. Written as DNA, the CDR3 is TGTGCCACCAGCAGCAGGTTGTCGGAAAAACTGTTTTTT. This gives the protein CATSSRLSEKLFF. The chain links TRBV15 to TRBJ1-4; no firm D call. The CDR3 is made up of 13 amino acids. The germline CDR1 and CDR2 sequences are LNHNV and YYDKDF (reference sequence). Trimming shortened V by 3 bases and J by 8 bases, and 10 bases separated the two germline ends. The whole variable domain, filled in from reference TRBV15 and TRBJ1-4, reads DAMVIQNPRYQVTQFGKPVTLSCSQTLNHNVMYWYQQKSSQAPKLLFHYYDKDFNNEADTPDNFQSRRPNTSFCFLDIRSPGLGDTAMYLCATSSRLSEKLFFGSGTQLSVL.

The J gene is TRBJ2-1, the V gene TRBV27, with unresolved D. The germline V gene has CDR1 MNHEY and CDR2 SMNVEV (reference sequence). V shed 2 bases and J shed 7 bases, with 6 bases lying between them. This CDR3 has 12 amino acids. DNA of the CDR3: TGTGCCAGCAGTTTAAATGGGAATGAGCAGTTCTTC. Residues: CASSLNGNEQFF.

The V call is TRBV2, the J call TRBJ2-5; no reliable D call. This CDR3 is 12 amino acids long. Germline values: CDR1 SNHLY, CDR2 FYNNEI. V was pared by 8 bases and J by 5 bases, with 12 bases between. Here the CDR3 DNA reads TGTGCCAGCGGTCCCGGAAGGGAGACCCAGTACTTC. It codes for CASGPGRETQYF.

The chain joins TRBV18 to TRBJ2-1; 8 nucleotides agree with TRBD1. CDR3 length: 19 residues. With V trimmed by 4 bases and J by 0 bases, 14 bases remained unmatched. CDR1 is KGHSH, CDR2 LQKENI, per germline. The CDR3 DNA sequence: TGTGCCAGCTCACAGATGTGGACAGGGCCCCCAAGCTCCTACAATGAGCAGTTCTTC. This translates into CASSQMWTGPPSSYNEQFF.

This chain links TRBV28 with TRBJ1-1, with TRBD1 matching 9 bases. V lost 5 bases and J lost 6; bases outside the gene matches: 13. The V gene's germline CDR1 is MDHEN and CDR2 SYDVKM. The CDR3 has 16 amino acids. CDR3 nucleotides: TGTGCCAGCAGTCCACGGGACAGGGTTTTAGGGGCTGAAGCTTTCTTT. Protein: CASSPRDRVLGAEAFF.

The chain recombines TRBV5-1 with TRBJ2-1; D is perhaps TRBD2 (6 bases). There are 14 residues in the CDR3. Germline values: CDR1 SGHRS, CDR2 YFSETQ. The V and J ends lost 5 bases and 10 bases respectively, with 19 bases between them. The CDR3 DNA is TGCGCCAGCAGGAAAGCGCCGGGTGCGGGAGAGCAGTTCTTC. It codes for CASRKAPGAGEQFF.

The V and J genes are TRBV12-3 or TRBV12-4 and TRBJ1-5; no clear D. The CDR3 sequence is 13 residues long. Trimming removed 6 bases from V and 3 bases from J, with 9 bases in between. CDR3 residues: CASRAADNQPQHF. CDR3 DNA: TGTGCCAGCAGGGCAGCCGACAATCAGCCCCAGCATTTT.

This clone occurred a few times. The chain carries TRBV5-1 and TRBJ2-7, with a weak D call TRBD2 (5 bases). V lost 6 bases and J lost 1, with 8 bases in between. The CDR3 extends over 12 amino acids. Germline values: CDR1 SGHRS, CDR2 YFSETQ. The DNA of the CDR3 is TGCGCCAGCACTGGACTTTCCTACGAGCAGTACTTC. This encodes CASTGLSYEQYF.

The chain has TRBV21-1 and TRBJ1-1; TRBD1, the D gene given by the table, was not confirmed from the DNA. TRBV21-1 is shown as a pseudogene. The CDR3 spans 16 residues. CDR3 protein: CASSKFLQGTDTEAFF. In DNA form, the CDR3 reads TGTGCCAGCAGCAAATTTCTCCAGGGGACGGACACTGAAGCTTTCTTT.

This chain connects TRBV20-1 to TRBJ2-7; D is undetermined. Germline V CDR1 and CDR2: DFQATT, SNEGSKA (reference sequence). The CDR3 is 13 residues long. The V end was cut by 3 bases, the J end by 2 bases, with 11 bases between. In DNA, the CDR3 is TGCAGTGCTAGTACAGACTCTCCCTACGAGCAGTACTTC. This gives the protein CSASTDSPYEQYF.

This sequence joins TRBV5-6 and TRBJ1-5, with D tentatively TRBD1 (5 bases). V lost 4 bases, J lost 0 bases, and 11 bases lay in between. The CDR3 spans 15 residues. Germline assignment: CDR1 SGHDT and CDR2 YYEEEE. Here the CDR3 reads CASSAGLYSNQPQHF. In DNA, the CDR3 is TGTGCCAGCAGCGCGGGACTTTATAGCAATCAGCCCCAGCATTTT.

This clone was counted once. The V call is TRBV29-1, the J call TRBJ1-2; D not resolved. Germline loops: CDR1 SQVTM, CDR2 ANQGSEA. V lost 0 bases and J 5 bases, leaving 13 bases between the germline ends. This CDR3 comprises 14 residues. The CDR3 coding sequence is TGCAGCGTTGAAGATTCGGCAGTTAAGTATGGCTACACCTTC. Amino acids: CSVEDSAVKYGYTF.

The V gene is TRBV5-6, the J gene TRBJ1-1; tentatively, D is TRBD1 (6 bases). V lost 1 base and J lost 2, with 15 bases in between. Germline V gene lookup returns CDR1 SGHDT and CDR2 YYEEEE. CDR3 length equals 16 residues. CDR3 nucleotide sequence: TGTGCCAGCAGCTTGTGGGCAGGGGCTATTAACACTGAAGCTTTCTTT. It is translated as CASSLWAGAINTEAFF.

The V call is TRBV9, the J call TRBJ1-2; the match to TRBD1 covers 10 bases. V gave up 3 bases and J gave up 4 bases; unmatched junction bases: 6. The CDR3 covers 15 residues. The germline V gene encodes CDR1 SGDLS and CDR2 YYNGEE. CDR3 nucleotide sequence: TGTGCCAGCAGCGAGGGACAGGGGACCCTCTATGGCTACACCTTC. Protein: CASSEGQGTLYGYTF.

This chain connects TRBV6-5 to TRBJ2-3; 9 bases line up with TRBD2. Germline V CDR1 and CDR2: MNHEY, SVGAGI. The CDR3 is 15 residues long. V was clipped by 8 bases and J by 2 bases; unmatched bases: 8. The CDR3 bases are TGTGCCAGCGGTCCACTAGCGGGCGACACAGATACGCAGTATTTT. Encoded protein: CASGPLAGDTDTQYF.

The V call is TRBV9, the J call TRBJ1-6; D is possibly TRBD1 (6 bases). Germline V gene data show CDR1 as SGDLS and CDR2 as YYNGEE. The CDR3 is 14 amino acids. V lost 0 bases and J lost 10, with 11 bases in between. The CDR3 sequence: CASSVEGRGSPLHF. For the CDR3, the DNA is TGTGCCAGCAGCGTAGAGGGCAGGGGCTCACCCCTCCACTTT. Variable domain in full (rest from reference TRBV9 and TRBJ1-6): DSGVTQTPKHLITATGQRVTLRCSPRSGDLSVYWYQQSLDQGLQFLIQYYNGEERAKGNILERFSAQQFPDLHSELNLSSLELGDSALYFCASSVEGRGSPLHFGNGTRLTVT.

The J gene is TRBJ2-5, the V gene TRBV6-2 or TRBV6-3; 8 bases are a match to TRBD2. This CDR3 comprises 15 residues. V shed 4 bases, J shed 0 bases, and the junction held 4 bases outside the gene matches. The germline V gene has CDR1 MNHEY and CDR2 SVGEGT. The CDR3, as DNA: TGTGCCAGCAGTTGGACTAGCCCCTACCAAGAGACCCAGTACTTC. Translated, it gives CASSWTSPYQETQYF.

This clone was detected once. The chain couples TRBV5-5 to TRBJ1-1, with 11 bases identical to TRBD1. The CDR3 sequence is 15 residues long. Trimming cost V 2 bases and J 4 bases; bases outside gene matches: 4. Germline V lookup: CDR1 SGHKS, CDR2 YYEKEE (reference sequence). CDR3 region: CASSFGDRGVTEAFF. As DNA, the CDR3 is TGTGCCAGCAGCTTTGGGGACAGGGGGGTCACTGAAGCTTTCTTT.

V gene TRBV9 combines with J gene TRBJ2-5; D might be TRBD1 or TRBD2, each matching 6 bases. CDR1 is SGDLS, CDR2 YYNGEE, per germline. This CDR3 comprises 15 residues. Between the trimmed V and J ends, which lost 0 bases and 5 bases, there was a span of 14 bases. CDR3 in amino acids: CASSVGFGGLETQYF. The CDR3 DNA reads TGTGCCAGCAGCGTAGGCTTTGGGGGGCTCGAGACCCAGTACTTC.

The V call is TRBV7-2, the J call TRBJ1-1, with TRBD1 as a possible D gene (6 bases). V was trimmed by 3 bases and J by 2 bases, leaving 16 bases between them. CDR1 and CDR2 from the germline V gene are SGHTA and FQGNSA. The CDR3 runs 16 residues. The CDR3, as DNA: TGTGCCAGCAGCTTTGTCGGGGGCAGGGGCAACACTGAAGCTTTCTTT. Translated, it gives CASSFVGGRGNTEAFF. Combining the CDR3 with reference TRBV7-2 and TRBJ1-1 gives the whole variable domain GAGVSQSPSNKVTEKGKDVELRCDPISGHTALYWYRQSLGQGLEFLIYFQGNSAPDKSGLPSDRFSAERTGGSVSTLTIQRTQQEDSAVYLCASSFVGGRGNTEAFFGQGTRLTVV.

V and J are TRBV5-5 and TRBJ2-1; D uncertain. This CDR3 is 16 amino acids long. Germline-derived CDR1 and CDR2 are SGHKS and YYEKEE (reference sequence). Trimming left V 0 bases short and J 5 bases short, with 15 bases between. The CDR3 region is CASSLAQDGPDNEQFF. DNA for the CDR3: TGTGCCAGCAGCTTGGCCCAGGACGGACCCGACAATGAGCAGTTCTTC.

This chain uses TRBV27 with TRBJ2-5, with 10 bases matching TRBD2. V shed 2 bases and J 4 bases; nucleotides not matched to a gene: 7. This CDR3 is built from 16 residues. Germline V lookup: CDR1 MNHEY, CDR2 SMNVEV (reference sequence). The CDR3 sequence is CASSLSPSGSGETQYF. Written as DNA, the CDR3 is TGTGCCAGCAGTTTAAGTCCTAGCGGGAGTGGAGAGACCCAGTACTTC.

The chain recombines TRBV7-3 with TRBJ2-2, with TRBD2 matching 12 bases. J was trimmed by 7 bases and V by 5 bases; bases with no gene match: 11. Looked up from germline, CDR1 is SGHTA and CDR2 is FQGTGA. CDR3 length: 17 amino acids. CDR3 region: CASSPTGTSGQSGELFF. DNA for the CDR3: TGTGCCAGCAGCCCGACCGGGACTAGCGGGCAGAGCGGGGAGCTGTTTTTT.